The T cell receptor (beta chain) under discussion was sequenced for a study of blood T cell repertoires in COVID-19. On the study more broadly: Samples taken during acute and convalescent COVID-19 were collected in the United States, Italy and Spain. The analysed material was cDNA or gDNA that came from T cells, B-cell-depleted T cells, or PBMCs.

The CDR3 covers 13 residues. V was shortened by 7 bases and J by 5 bases, with 14 bases between the two germline ends. Germline V CDR1 and CDR2: MGHRA, YSYEKL. The method was immunoSEQ multiplex PCR; TCRdb's version includes in-frame clones alone and lacks a portion of them. The data show about 200,000 clones, about nine tenths seen once. Sequenced sample: peripheral blood. This chain links TRBV4-1 with TRBJ1-1, with a tentative D call TRBD1 (5 bases). The clonotype comes from a man aged 50 to 59 with acute or convalescent COVID-19. The CDR3 nucleotides are TGCGCCAGCACCAAAGGGGTTGGGACTGAAGCTTTCTTT. Protein product: CASTKGVGTEAFF.